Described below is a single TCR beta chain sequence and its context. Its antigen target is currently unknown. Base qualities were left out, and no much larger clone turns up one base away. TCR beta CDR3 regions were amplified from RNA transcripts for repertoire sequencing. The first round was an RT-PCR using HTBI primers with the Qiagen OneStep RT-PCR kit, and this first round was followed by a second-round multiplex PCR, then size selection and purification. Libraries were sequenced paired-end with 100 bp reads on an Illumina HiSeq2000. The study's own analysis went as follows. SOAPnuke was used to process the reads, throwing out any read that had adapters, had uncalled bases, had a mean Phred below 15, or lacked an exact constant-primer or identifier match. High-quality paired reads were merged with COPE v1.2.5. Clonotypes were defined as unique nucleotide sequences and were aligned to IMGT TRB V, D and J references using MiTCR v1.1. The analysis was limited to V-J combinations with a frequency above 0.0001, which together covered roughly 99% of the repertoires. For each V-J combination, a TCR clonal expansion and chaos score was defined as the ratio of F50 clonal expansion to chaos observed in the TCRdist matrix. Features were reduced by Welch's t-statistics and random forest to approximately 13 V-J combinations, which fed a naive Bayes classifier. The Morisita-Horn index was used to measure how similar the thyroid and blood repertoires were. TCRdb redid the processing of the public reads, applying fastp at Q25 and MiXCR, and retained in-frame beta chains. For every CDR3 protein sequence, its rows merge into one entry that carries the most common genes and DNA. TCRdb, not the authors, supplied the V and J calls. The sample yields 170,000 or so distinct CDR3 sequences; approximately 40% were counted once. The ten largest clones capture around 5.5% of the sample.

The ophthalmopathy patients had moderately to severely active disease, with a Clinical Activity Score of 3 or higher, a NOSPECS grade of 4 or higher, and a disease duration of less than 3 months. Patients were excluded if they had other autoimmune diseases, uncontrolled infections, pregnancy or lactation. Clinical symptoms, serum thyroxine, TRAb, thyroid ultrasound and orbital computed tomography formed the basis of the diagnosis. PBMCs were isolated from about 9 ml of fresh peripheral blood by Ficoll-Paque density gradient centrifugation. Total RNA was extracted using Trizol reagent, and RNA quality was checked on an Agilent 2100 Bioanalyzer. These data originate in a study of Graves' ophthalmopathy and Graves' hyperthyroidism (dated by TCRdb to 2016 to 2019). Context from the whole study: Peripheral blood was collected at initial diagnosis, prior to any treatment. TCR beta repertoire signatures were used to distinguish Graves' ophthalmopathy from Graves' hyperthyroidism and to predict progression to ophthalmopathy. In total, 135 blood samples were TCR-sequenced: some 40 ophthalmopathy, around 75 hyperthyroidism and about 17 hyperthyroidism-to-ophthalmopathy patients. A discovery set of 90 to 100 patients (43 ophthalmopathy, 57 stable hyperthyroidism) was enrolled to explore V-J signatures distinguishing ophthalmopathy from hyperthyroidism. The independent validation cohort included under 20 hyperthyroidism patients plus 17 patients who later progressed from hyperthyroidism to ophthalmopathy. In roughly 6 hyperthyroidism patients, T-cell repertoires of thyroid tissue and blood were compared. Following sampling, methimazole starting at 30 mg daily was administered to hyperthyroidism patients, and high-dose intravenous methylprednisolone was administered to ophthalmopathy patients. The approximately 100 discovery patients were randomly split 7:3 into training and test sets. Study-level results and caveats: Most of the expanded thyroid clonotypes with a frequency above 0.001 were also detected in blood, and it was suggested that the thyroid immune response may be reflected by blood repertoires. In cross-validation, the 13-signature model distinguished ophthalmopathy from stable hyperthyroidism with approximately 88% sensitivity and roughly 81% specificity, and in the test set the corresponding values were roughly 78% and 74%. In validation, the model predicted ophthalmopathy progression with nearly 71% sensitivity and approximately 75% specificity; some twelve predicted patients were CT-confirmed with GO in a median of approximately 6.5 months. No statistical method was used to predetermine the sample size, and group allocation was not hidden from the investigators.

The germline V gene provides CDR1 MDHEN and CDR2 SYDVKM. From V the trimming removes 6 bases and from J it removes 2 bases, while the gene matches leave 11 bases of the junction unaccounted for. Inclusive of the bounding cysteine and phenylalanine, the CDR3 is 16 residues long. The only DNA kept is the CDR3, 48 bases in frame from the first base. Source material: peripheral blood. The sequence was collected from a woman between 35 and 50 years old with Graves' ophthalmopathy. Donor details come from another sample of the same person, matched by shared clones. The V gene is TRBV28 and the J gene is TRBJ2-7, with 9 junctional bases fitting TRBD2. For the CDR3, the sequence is CASSRLTSGSTYEQYF. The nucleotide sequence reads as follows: TGTGCCAGCAGCCGACTAACTAGCGGGTCTACCTACGAGCAGTACTTC.